Listed below are T cell receptor beta chains from one sample, sequenced in a study of breast tumors, draining lymph nodes, adjacent tissues. A single record per CDR3 protein comes from TCRdb applying MiXCR to the multiplex PCR reads. The repertoire holds about 80,000 distinct CDR3 sequences, with roughly a fifth as singletons. Material: axillary lymph node tissue. All receptors come from a female donor with breast cancer. Some clones in this sample may be carry-over from other donors' samples. Both conserved end residues are part of each CDR3. D genes are given only for firm matches. Expanded clones are given a class, and other clones once, few, many or no size at all.

TRBV5-1,TRBJ2-5,TRBD1,NA,15,TGCGCCAGCAGCTTGGAGGGGACAGGCGCAGAGACCCAGTACTTC,CASSLEGTGAETQYF
TRBV4-2,TRBJ2-1,NA,NA,15,TGTGCCAGCAGCCAAGCAGCCGGGGGCTACAATGAGCAGTTCTTC,CASSQAAGGYNEQFF
TRBV30,TRBJ2-5,TRBD1,many,14,TGTGCCTGGAAAGGGACAGGGGGCAGGGAGACCCAGTACTTC,CAWKGTGGRETQYF
TRBV11-2,TRBJ2-1,TRBD2,few,17,TGTGCCAGCAGCTCCACTAGCGGGAGGGCAGGGTACAATGAGCAGTTCTTC,CASSSTSGRAGYNEQFF
TRBV5-1,TRBJ2-5,TRBD1,many,14,TGCGCCAGCAGCTTACAGGGGGGTAAAGAGACCCAGTACTTC,CASSLQGGKETQYF
TRBV20-1,TRBJ1-1,NA,NA,14,TGCAGTGCTAGTGGGGGCCCCGGTTCTAATGAAGCTTTCTTT,CSASGGPGSNEAFF
TRBV19,TRBJ2-4,NA,NA,14,TGTGTCAGTAGTCTTTATCCGGGAAAAAACATTCAGTACTTC,CVSSLYPGKNIQYF
TRBV19,TRBJ2-5,TRBD1,NA,18,TGTGCCAGTAGTTCAGTCGGCCTCCGGGACAGGGACAGGGAGACCCAGTACTTC,CASSSVGLRDRDRETQYF
TRBV3-1,TRBJ2-1,TRBD2,few,16,TGTGCCAGCAGCCCGGGGACTAGCGGGAGAAGCAATGAGCAGTTCTTC,CASSPGTSGRSNEQFF
TRBV5-1,TRBJ2-5,NA,once,15,TGCACCAGCAGCTTGAACGGGGCACCGGGGGAGACCCAGTACTTC,CTSSLNGAPGETQYF
TRBV6-5,TRBJ2-5,TRBD2,NA,15,TGTGCCAGCAGTGAAGCGGGAGGGGTTAGGGAGACCCAGTACTTC,CASSEAGGVRETQYF